The TCR beta chain under discussion was sequenced for a study of radiotherapy plus CTLA-4 blockade in lung cancer (dated by TCRdb to between 2018 and 2020). Notes on the research overall: Among the enrolled patients, about 19% had an objective response, and 31% reached disease control. Here is what the overall study found, with its caveats: TCR clones derived from tumors expanded in peripheral blood after treatment with radiotherapy and ipilimumab. The strongest predictors of response were reported to be early dynamic shifts in blood T cell clones along with a rise in serum interferon-beta following radiation.

In this sample, this clone turned up once. Its antigen is currently not known. No base qualities exist here, and no much larger clone lies one base off it. The V end gives up 8 bases and the J end 9 bases, leaving 9 bases in the junction not matched to a gene. The CDR1 and CDR2 encoded by the germline V gene are MNHEY and SVGAGI. Inclusive of the bounding cysteine and phenylalanine, the CDR3 is 13 residues long. The retained sequence is limited to the CDR3, 39 bases, with the frame set at the first base. The receptor library was made with the immunoSEQ multiplex PCR assay. The table was pulled from immuneACCESS by TCRdb, which kept in-frame rearrangements only. Such tables lose some clones; where checked, under half of the loss comes from unresolved V genes, and the rest has no known cause. For this sample there are 95,000 to 150,000 clones; around 90% appear just once. The top ten clones comprise 5.5% to 8.5% of the sample.

Focal radiation therapy combined with CTLA-4 blockade (ipilimumab) was tested in patients with chemo-refractory metastatic non-small-cell lung cancer. This sequence was found in a human donor with non-small cell lung cancer that progressed on radiotherapy plus ipilimumab. The input for sequencing was peripheral blood, taken from a patient treated with radiotherapy plus ipilimumab. The chain joins TRBV6-5 to TRBJ2-4; TRBD2 aligns with 8 central bases. The nucleotides are TGTGCCAGCGGGGCCGGGACTAGGGGCATTCAGTACTTC. The resulting protein is CASGAGTRGIQYF.